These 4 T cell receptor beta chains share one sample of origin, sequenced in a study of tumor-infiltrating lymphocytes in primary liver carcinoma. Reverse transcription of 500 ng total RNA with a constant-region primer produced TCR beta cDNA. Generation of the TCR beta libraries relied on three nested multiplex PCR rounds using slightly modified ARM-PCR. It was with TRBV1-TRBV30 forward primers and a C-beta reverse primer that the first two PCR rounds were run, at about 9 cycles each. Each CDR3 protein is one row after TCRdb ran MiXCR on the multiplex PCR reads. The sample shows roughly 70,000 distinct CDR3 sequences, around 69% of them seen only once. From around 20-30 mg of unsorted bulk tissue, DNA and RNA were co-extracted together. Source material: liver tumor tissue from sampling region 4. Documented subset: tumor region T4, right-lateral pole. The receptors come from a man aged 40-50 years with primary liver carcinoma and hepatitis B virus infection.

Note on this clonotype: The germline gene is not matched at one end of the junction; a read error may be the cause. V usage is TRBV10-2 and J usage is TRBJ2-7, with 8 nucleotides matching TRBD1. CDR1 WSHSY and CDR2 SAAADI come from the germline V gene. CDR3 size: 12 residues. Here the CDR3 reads CTSSTGGYEQYF. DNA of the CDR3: TGCACCAGCAGTACAGGGGGATACGAGCAGTACTTC.

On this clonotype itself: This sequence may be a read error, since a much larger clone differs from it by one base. The CDR3 is CASSRLLNTEALF. CDR3 bases: TGTGCCAGCAGCAGACTCTTGAACACTGAAGCTCTCTTT. This sequence joins TRBV7-9 and TRBJ1-1; D uncertain. CDR3 length equals 13 residues. Germline CDR1 SEHNR, CDR2 FQNEAQ (reference sequence).

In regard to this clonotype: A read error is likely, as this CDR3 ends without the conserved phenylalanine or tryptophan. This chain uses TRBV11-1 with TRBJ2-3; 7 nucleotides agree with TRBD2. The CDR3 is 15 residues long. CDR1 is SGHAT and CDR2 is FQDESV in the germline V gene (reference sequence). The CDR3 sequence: CACSKGGGLTDTQYL. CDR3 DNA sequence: TGTGCCTGCAGCAAAGGCGGGGGTTTGACAGATACGCAGTATCTT.

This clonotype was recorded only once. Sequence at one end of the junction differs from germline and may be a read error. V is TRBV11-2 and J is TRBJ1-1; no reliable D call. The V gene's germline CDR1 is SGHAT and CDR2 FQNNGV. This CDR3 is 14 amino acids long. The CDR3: CVSRTAVSVTEAFF. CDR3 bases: TGTGTCAGCCGCACGGCCGTTTCCGTAACTGAAGCTTTCTTT.